Following are 6 T cell receptor beta chains from one sample sequenced in a study of CD8 T cells in ankylosing spondylitis (dated by TCRdb to about 2017). The receptor library was made with 5' RACE. Sequencing instrument: Illumina HiSeq 2500. TCRdb passed the public sequencing reads through fastp at Q25 and MiXCR, retaining productive beta sequences. For every CDR3 protein sequence, its rows merge into one entry that carries the most common genes and DNA. The sample table records about 220,000 distinct CDR3 sequences; around a quarter of these occur just once. The ten largest clones add up to 5% to 7.5% of the sample. Sample: blood, either unsorted or a sorted T cell fraction (not recorded which). Every receptor here comes from a male donor with ankylosing spondylitis or in good health (not recorded which).

This clonotype was recorded many times. J is TRBJ2-3 and V is TRBV7-9; 11 bases are a match to TRBD2. Germline V gene lookup returns CDR1 SEHNR and CDR2 FQNEAQ (reference sequence). CDR3 size: 17 residues. The ends lost 4 bases at V and 2 bases at J; junction bases unmatched: 8. CDR3 protein: CASSSWGLAENTDTQYF. The CDR3, as DNA: TGTGCCAGCAGCTCCTGGGGACTAGCGGAAAACACAGATACGCAGTATTTT. Using reference TRBV7-9 and TRBJ2-3 for the parts outside the CDR3, the full variable domain is DTGVSQNPRHKITKRGQNVTFRCDPISEHNRLYWYRQTLGQGPEFLTYFQNEAQLEKSRLLSDRFSAERPKGSFSTLEIQRTEQGDSAMYLCASSSWGLAENTDTQYFGPGTRLTVL.

The table lists this clonotype with many counts. CDR3 DNA sequence: TGTGCCATCAGATCTGCTGGGACAGCGAGGACAGATACGCAGTATTTT. Protein product: CAIRSAGTARTDTQYF. The chain recombines TRBV10-3 with TRBJ2-3, with TRBD1 matching over 7 bases. Unmatched junction bases numbered 12, after V lost 6 bases and J lost 3 bases. This CDR3 has 16 amino acids. The germline V gene encodes CDR1 ENHRY and CDR2 SYGVKD.

This clonotype was seen many times. This chain connects TRBV7-6 to TRBJ2-4; D may be TRBD2 (5 bases). CDR1 and CDR2 from the germline V gene are SGHVS and FNYEAQ. Deletions cut 5 bases from V and 0 bases from J, with 14 bases between. The CDR3 length is 16 residues. The DNA of the CDR3 is TGTGCCAGCAGCCATGGCGGAGGACTAGCCAAAAACATTCAGTACTTC. This sequence encodes CASSHGGGLAKNIQYF.

This clonotype was recorded many times. The rearrangement uses TRBV5-1 and TRBJ2-3, with a weak D call TRBD2 (5 bases). Germline V gene data show CDR1 as SGHRS and CDR2 as YFSETQ. The CDR3 has 15 amino acids. The V gene lost 1 base and the J gene lost 6 bases, with 15 bases spanning the gap. CDR3 bases: TGCGCCAGCAGCTTGAATCCCGGGAAGGTGGATACGCAGTATTTT. Residues: CASSLNPGKVDTQYF. The whole variable domain, remainder taken from reference TRBV5-1 and TRBJ2-3, is KAGVTQTPRYLIKTRGQQVTLSCSPISGHRSVSWYQQTPGQGLQFLFEYFSETQRNKGNFPGRFSGRQFSNSRSEMNVSTLELGDSALYLCASSLNPGKVDTQYFGPGTRLTVL.

V and J are TRBV20-1 and TRBJ1-6; 7 nucleotides agree with TRBD1. Unmatched junction bases numbered 6, after V lost 1 base and J lost 6 bases. CDR3 length: 15 amino acids. Per the germline V gene, CDR1 is DFQATT and CDR2 is SNEGSKA (reference sequence). CDR3 DNA sequence: TGCAGTGCTAGAGGACAGGGAATACGTAATTCACCCCTCCACTTT. Protein: CSARGQGIRNSPLHF.

This clonotype was seen ten or more times. This chain uses TRBV20-1 with TRBJ2-7; 11 bases align to TRBD2. Germline V lookup: CDR1 DFQATT, CDR2 SNEGSKA (reference sequence). This CDR3 is 16 amino acids long. This CDR3 is CRETGTSGFSSYEQYF. As DNA, the CDR3 is TGCAGGGAGACCGGGACTAGCGGATTTAGCTCCTACGAGCAGTACTTC.